The clone carrying this T cell receptor (beta chain) was counted ten times or more. The entry originates in a study of T cells after yellow fever vaccination. Germline V gene lookup returns CDR1 MNHEY and CDR2 SVGAGI. Trimming took 2 bases from V and 4 from J, leaving 13 bases between them. There are 15 residues in the CDR3. MiXCR was run by TCRdb on the 5' RACE reads, yielding one entry per CDR3 protein. The profile shows 42,000 or so distinct CDR3 sequences, 6.8% of them singletons. The source is a young man who received the YFV17D yellow fever vaccine. The sequencing used CD8+ T cells not binding an NS4B(214-222) dextramer, sorted from PBMCs, collected 45 days after the yellow fever booster vaccination. The rearrangement uses TRBV6-5 and TRBJ2-3; weak D call: TRBD2 (7 bases). CDR3 DNA: TGTGCCAGCAGTTACGGGGGGGCCTCCCCAGATACGCAGTATTTT. The encoded protein is CASSYGGASPDTQYF.